The subject of this entry is one TCR beta chain. The V and J ends lost 1 base and 6 bases, in that order; junction bases with no gene match: 9. This CDR3 has 14 amino acids. Germline-derived CDR1 and CDR2 are GTSNPN and SVGIG (reference sequence). Seattle patient enrollment occurred during active infection, with longitudinal follow-up thereafter. These data are taken from a study of blood T cell repertoires in COVID-19. Study in general: From the United States, Italy and Spain came samples of acute and convalescent COVID-19. The analysed material was cDNA or gDNA that came from T cells, B-cell-depleted T cells, or PBMCs.

Authors' data handling: Reference gene primers were amplified, and this amplification served to estimate nucleated cell counts. TCRdb keeps only in-frame clones here, not all; method: immunoSEQ multiplex PCR. The V and J calls and clone size come from that table; D and trimming were worked out from the DNA. The sample lists just over 150,000 clones, 82% occurring once. Sequences were obtained from peripheral blood. The rearrangement links TRBV30 to TRBJ2-7; TRBD2 matches 7 bases. The source is a woman in her thirties or forties with COVID-19, enrolled during active disease. CDR3 sequence: CAWSAALGGGEQYV. DNA for the CDR3: TGTGCCTGGAGTGCCGCTCTGGGGGGGGGCGAGCAGTACGTC.